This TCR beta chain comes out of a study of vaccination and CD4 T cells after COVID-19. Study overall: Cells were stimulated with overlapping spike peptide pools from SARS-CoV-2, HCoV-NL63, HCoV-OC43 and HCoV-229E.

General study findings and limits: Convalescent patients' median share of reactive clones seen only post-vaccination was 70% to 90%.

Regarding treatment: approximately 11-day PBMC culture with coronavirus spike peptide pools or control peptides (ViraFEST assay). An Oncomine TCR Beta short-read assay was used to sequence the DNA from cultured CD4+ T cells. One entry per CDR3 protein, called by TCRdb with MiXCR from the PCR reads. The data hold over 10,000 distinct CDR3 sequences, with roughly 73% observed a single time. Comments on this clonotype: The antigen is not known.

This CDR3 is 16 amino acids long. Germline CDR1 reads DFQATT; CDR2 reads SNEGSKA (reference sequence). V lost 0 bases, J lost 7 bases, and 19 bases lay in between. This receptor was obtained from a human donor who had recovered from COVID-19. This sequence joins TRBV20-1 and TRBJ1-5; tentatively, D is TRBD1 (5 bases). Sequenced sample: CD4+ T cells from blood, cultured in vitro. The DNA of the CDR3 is TGCAGTGCTAGAGATGGGGGGGGGAGTGGGCGGCAGCCCCAGCATTTT. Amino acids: CSARDGGGSGRQPQHF.